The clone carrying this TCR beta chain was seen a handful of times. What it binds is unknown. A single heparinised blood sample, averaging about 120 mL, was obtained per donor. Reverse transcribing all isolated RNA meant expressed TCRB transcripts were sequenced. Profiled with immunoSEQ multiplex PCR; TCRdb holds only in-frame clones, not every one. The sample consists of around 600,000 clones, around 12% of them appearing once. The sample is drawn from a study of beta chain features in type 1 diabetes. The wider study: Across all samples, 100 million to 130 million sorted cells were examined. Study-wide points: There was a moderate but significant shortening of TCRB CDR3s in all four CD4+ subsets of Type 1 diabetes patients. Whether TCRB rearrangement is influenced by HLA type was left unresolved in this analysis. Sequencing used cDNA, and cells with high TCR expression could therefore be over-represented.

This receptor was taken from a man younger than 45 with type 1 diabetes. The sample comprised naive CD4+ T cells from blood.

The CDR3 coding sequence is TGTGCCAGCAGCTTCGGCCTAGCGGGGGACAATGAGCAGTTCTTC. It specifies CASSFGLAGDNEQFF. This chain uses TRBV9 with TRBJ2-1; 10 nucleotides agree with TRBD2. This CDR3 region has 15 residues. The V gene's germline CDR1 is SGDLS and CDR2 YYNGEE. V lost 4 bases and J lost 5; bases outside the gene matches: 6.